This is a list of T cell receptor beta chains from one sample in a study of CD8 T cells in ankylosing spondylitis. TCRdb re-analysed the 5' RACE reads in MiXCR, keeping a single row per CDR3 protein. In the table there are under 850,000 distinct CDR3 sequences, around 17% of which are singletons. The sample consisted of blood, either unsorted or a sorted T cell fraction (not recorded which). All receptors derive from a male donor with ankylosing spondylitis. The CDR3 runs from the conserved cysteine through the conserved F or W. A D gene is named only where the DNA matches it firmly. Rows may omit the clone size; those that give it use once, few, many or a size class.

>TRBV12-3/TRBV12-4|TRBD1|many|TRBJ2-3
TGTGCCAGCAGTTTCAGGGGGAGAGATACGCAGTATTTT
CASSFRGRDTQYF
>TRBV7-9|.|.|TRBJ2-3
TGTGCCAGCAGCTTAGTTGGCGGGACTAGCACAGATACGCAGTATTTT
CASSLVGGTSTDTQYF
>TRBV6-2/TRBV6-3|.|.|TRBJ1-1
TGTGCCAGCAGTAACCTCCTGAACACTGAAGCTTTCTTT
CASSNLLNTEAFF
>TRBV29-1|.|few|TRBJ2-2
TGCAGCGTTGATGGCGGTGCAGGCCAAAACACCGGGGAGCTGTTTTTT
CSVDGGAGQNTGELFF
>TRBV11-1|TRBD2|.|TRBJ2-5
TGTGCCAGCAGCCGCACTGTGGGTCCTAGCGGGGGAAAAGAGACCCAGTACTTC
CASSRTVGPSGGKETQYF
>TRBV28|TRBD2|.|TRBJ2-1
TGTGCCAGCATTACTAGCGGGGGCGGGGAGCAGTTCTTC
CASITSGGGEQFF
>TRBV12-3/TRBV12-4|.|many|TRBJ2-7
TGTGCCAGCAGTTGGGCCAGGTACTACGAGCAGTACTTC
CASSWARYYEQYF
>TRBV20-1|.|few|TRBJ2-3
TGCAGTGCTAGAACTGACACAGATACGCAGTATTTT
CSARTDTDTQYF
>TRBV3-1|TRBD1|few|TRBJ1-1
TGTGCCAGCAGCCGACAGGGAAGCGGGAACACTGAAGCTTTCTTT
CASSRQGSGNTEAFF
>TRBV29-1|TRBD2|.|TRBJ2-7
TGCAGCGTTCTTCTAGCGGACGAGCAGTACTTC
CSVLLADEQYF
>TRBV18|.|.|TRBJ1-2
TGTGCCAGCTCGGCGGGAGGTTCGAACTATGGCTACACCTTC
CASSAGGSNYGYTF
>TRBV27|.|.|TRBJ2-1
TGTGCCAGCAGCCCCTTTGACGGGAGCTCCTACAATGAGCAGTTCTTC
CASSPFDGSSYNEQFF
>TRBV28|TRBD2|many|TRBJ2-1
TGTGCCAGCAGTTCCCCGACTAGCGGAGCCTACAATGAGCAGTTCTTC
CASSSPTSGAYNEQFF
>TRBV7-9|.|many|TRBJ2-1
TGTGCCAGCAGCTCCCAGGGTTACAATGAGCAGTTCTTC
CASSSQGYNEQFF
>TRBV7-9|.|few|TRBJ1-4
TGTGCCAGCAGCTTATCTTGGGGGGAGTATGAAAAACTGTTTTTT
CASSLSWGEYEKLFF
>TRBV20-1|TRBD2|few|TRBJ2-5
TGCAGTGCTAGTCGTCTAGCGGGGGGTCTTGAGACCCAGTACTTC
CSASRLAGGLETQYF
>TRBV7-9|TRBD1|.|TRBJ2-3
TGTGCCAGCAGCACTAACCGGGACAGCCGATCTACAGATACGCAGTATTTT
CASSTNRDSRSTDTQYF
>TRBV21-1|.|.|TRBJ1-2
TGTGCCAGCAACGAGGTGGGCTACACCTTC
CASNEVGYTF
>TRBV6-2/TRBV6-3|.|few|TRBJ1-1
TGTGCCAGCAGTTACAGACCCAGTAAGATGAACACTGAAGCTTTCTTT
CASSYRPSKMNTEAFF
>TRBV29-1|TRBD2|.|TRBJ2-4
TGCAGCGTTATAACTAGCGGGGGGGCCATTCAGTACTTC
CSVITSGGAIQYF
>TRBV12-3/TRBV12-4|.|.|TRBJ1-1
TGTGCCAGCGCCCACAGGGTCGGGTTGGACACTGAAGCTTTCTTT
CASAHRVGLDTEAFF
>TRBV6-1|.|.|TRBJ2-7
TGTGCCAGCAGTGGCCGATCGGGGCAGTACTTC
CASSGRSGQYF
>TRBV6-5|.|few|TRBJ2-1
TGTGCCAGCAGTTACGGACAAGCGCGCAATGAGCAGTTCTTC
CASSYGQARNEQFF
>TRBV20-1|.|few|TRBJ2-1
TGCAGTGCTAGGCCTGAGAGCTCCTACAATGAGCAGTTCTTC
CSARPESSYNEQFF
>TRBV20-1|.|few|TRBJ2-7
TGCAGTGCTAGGGCGCCAGGGGCCCCCTACGAGCAGTACTTC
CSARAPGAPYEQYF
>TRBV11-2|.|few|TRBJ1-1
TGTGCCAGCAGCTTAGATGGGTCAGGGATAAAAGCTTTCTTT
CASSLDGSGIKAFF
>TRBV10-1|.|.|TRBJ2-3
TGCGCCAGCAGTGATGCTTCAACCACAGATACGCAGTATTTT
CASSDASTTDTQYF
>TRBV5-1|.|.|TRBJ1-1
TGCGCCAGCAGCTTGGCCGCCGGGGGCCTTAATAAAGCTTTCTTT
CASSLAAGGLNKAFF
>TRBV6-5|.|once|TRBJ1-6
TGTGCCAGCAGTTACGGGAAGGGGAGGGACCTCCACTTT
CASSYGKGRDLHF
>TRBV12-5|TRBD1|.|TRBJ2-7
TGTGATAGTGGGGTTGACAGGGGGTACGAGCAGTACTTC
CDSGVDRGYEQYF
>TRBV6-1|TRBD2|.|TRBJ2-3
TGTGCCAGCAGTGACGCGGGGGGCGTCAGAACAGATACGCAGTATTTT
CASSDAGGVRTDTQYF
>TRBV12-3/TRBV12-4|TRBD1|.|TRBJ2-7
TGTGCCAGCAGTGAATCGACAGGGCGGTACTCCTACGAGCAGTACTTC
CASSESTGRYSYEQYF
>TRBV4-1|.|few|TRBJ2-7
TGCGCCAGCAGCCAAGATCCGGGACTCTCCTACGAGCAGTACTTC
CASSQDPGLSYEQYF
>TRBV5-1|.|.|TRBJ1-2
TGCGCCAGCAGCAGTTGGTATGGCTACACCTTC
CASSSWYGYTF
>TRBV10-3|.|few|TRBJ2-1
TGTGCCATCAGTGAGTCGTGGGTGGAGCAGTTCTTC
CAISESWVEQFF
>TRBV6-1|.|few|TRBJ1-4
TGTGCCAGCAGTACCAGACAGTTTAATGAAAAACTGTTTTTT
CASSTRQFNEKLFF
>TRBV4-2|.|.|TRBJ1-5
TGTGCCAGCAGCCAAGAGTGGGATAGCAATCAGCCCCAGCATTTT
CASSQEWDSNQPQHF
>TRBV5-1|TRBD2|few|TRBJ2-3
TGCGCCAGCAGGTATTCTAGCGGTGGTATGGCAGATACGCAGTATTTT
CASRYSSGGMADTQYF
>TRBV6-1|TRBD1|few|TRBJ1-5
TGTGCCAGCAACGACAGGGGGTATAGCAATCAGCCCCAGCATTTT
CASNDRGYSNQPQHF
>TRBV6-5|.|few|TRBJ2-3
TGTGCCAGCAGTTGGATAGGGGACACAGATACGCAGTATTTT
CASSWIGDTDTQYF
>TRBV12-3/TRBV12-4|TRBD1|few|TRBJ1-5
TGTGCCAGCAGTTCCCGACGGGACAGGAAGGGGCCCTCCAATCAGCCCCAGCATTTT
CASSSRRDRKGPSNQPQHF
>TRBV20-1|TRBD2|.|TRBJ2-5
TGCAGTGCCCGATCTCCCCTAGCGGGAGGGCAAGAGACCCAGTACTTC
CSARSPLAGGQETQYF
>TRBV20-1|TRBD2|.|TRBJ2-5
TGCAGTGCCGAAACTAGCGGGGGCCCAGAGACCCAGTACTTC
CSAETSGGPETQYF
>TRBV7-2|.|.|TRBJ2-1
TGTGCCAGCAGCCACCGGGACCAACTCTACAATGAGCAGTTCTTC
CASSHRDQLYNEQFF
>TRBV4-1|TRBD2|many|TRBJ2-7
TGCGCCAGCAGCCATGGGACTAGCGGGATATACGAGCAGTACTTC
CASSHGTSGIYEQYF
>TRBV21-1|.|.|TRBJ1-5
TGTGCCAGCAGCAAATTTCTGACAGACGGAAATCAGCCCCAGCATTTT
CASSKFLTDGNQPQHF
>TRBV12-3/TRBV12-4|TRBD1|.|TRBJ2-1
TGTGCCAGCAGTCCAACAGGGGGCGATGAGCAGTTCTTC
CASSPTGGDEQFF